This T cell receptor (beta chain) came from a study of shared clonotypes between healthy human individuals. Regarding the study as a whole: Clonotype sharing across donors was expected to vary with sequencing depth. Non-shared clonotypes had lower generation probabilities than clonotypes shared by all four sorted-subset donors.

Trimming took 4 bases from V and 1 from J, leaving 11 bases between them. Germline lookup yields CDR1 SGHRS and CDR2 YFSETQ. CDR3 length equals 14 residues. Produced via immunoSEQ multiplex PCR; TCRdb's table is partial and in-frame only. The table lists millions of clones, around 95% of them singletons. Points on this clone: Its antigen is not identified.

The clonotype originates from a man aged 18 to 30 in good health. V usage is TRBV5-1 and J usage is TRBJ1-1; D is possibly TRBD1 (5 bases). The material sequenced was naive CD4+ T cells sorted from blood. Noted subset: CD45RA+ positively selected. The CDR3 region is CASSADTTNTEAFF. The CDR3 region has the DNA TGCGCCAGCAGCGCGGACACCACGAACACTGAAGCTTTCTTT.